This T cell receptor beta chain originates from a study of control samples from healthy donors and cancer patients. Looked up from germline, CDR1 is LNHDA and CDR2 is SQIVND (reference sequence). Trimming took 2 bases from V and 1 from J; bases not matched to a gene: 0. This CDR3 contains 15 residues. Using immunoSEQ multiplex PCR, the repertoire was profiled, and TCRdb retains in-frame clones only, with some absent. The data contain over 65,000 clones, 85% to 90% of them seen just once; the ten biggest clones take up 9.5% to 10%. This TCR came from a woman in her forties or fifties with colorectal cancer. The V gene is TRBV19, the J gene TRBJ2-3; 10 bases align to TRBD2. The sequenced sample was PBMCs. The CDR3 DNA follows: TGTGCCAGTAGTATACTAGCGGGGGGCACAGATACGCAGTATTTT. Its translation: CASSILAGGTDTQYF.